This T cell receptor (beta chain) is drawn from a study of identical twins. One entry per CDR3 protein results from TCRdb running MiXCR on the 5' RACE reads. The data contain hundreds of thousands of distinct CDR3 sequences, roughly 12% of them singletons. Trimming shortened V by 1 base and J by 11 bases, and 14 bases separated the two germline ends. Germline V gene data show CDR1 as MGHRA and CDR2 as YSYEKL. This CDR3 has 13 residues. This clonotype was seen more than once but under ten times. Separately, the same data were catalogued under a study of yellow fever vaccine responses in identical twins.

The chain has TRBV4-1 and TRBJ1-1; perhaps TRBD1 as D (5 bases). The source of this sequence is a young woman in good health. The specimen was PBMCs. CDR3: CASSQVAGPAAFF. The CDR3 nucleotides are TGCGCCAGCAGCCAAGTGGCAGGGCCGGCGGCTTTCTTT.